This TCR beta chain was sequenced during a study of cytomegalovirus exposure and HLA in healthy donors. In the PCR, 60 Vbeta and 13 Jbeta primers were used. Generated by immunoSEQ multiplex PCR, the TCRdb table keeps only in-frame clones and is missing some. Of 120,000 or so clones listed, around 80% are singletons. This clone was found a few times. The CDR3 sequence is 14 residues long. The germline V gene has CDR1 KGHSH and CDR2 LQKENI. Trimming took off 5 bases at V and 4 bases at J, with 12 bases between the two ends. The chain carries TRBV18 and TRBJ1-3; D is possibly TRBD1 (5 bases). This TCR was recovered from a man aged 25-45 years in good health and CMV-seronegative. Sequencing was performed on PBMCs. CDR3 amino acids: CASSSYSGGNTIYF. CDR3 nucleotides: TGTGCCAGCTCAAGTTACTCAGGGGGAAACACCATATATTTT.